This section outlines one T cell receptor (beta chain) sequence together with its context. Its antigen has not been determined. No qualities accompany the bases; no much larger clone lies one base away. These data are taken from a study of response to subunit inactivated influenza vaccine listed by TCRdb under 2018. A note on the overall study: The study used deep quantitative T cell receptor repertoire profiling to track responses to a trivalent subunit inactivated influenza vaccine.

Trimming takes 3 bases from V and 2 bases from J, and the germline ends sit 13 bases apart. From the cysteine up to the phenylalanine, the CDR3 has a length of 15 residues. Only the CDR3 part of the read is kept: 45 bases, read in frame from the first base. Based on the germline V gene (reference sequence), the CDR1 and CDR2 sequences are SEHNR and FQNEAQ. The library came from RT-PCR. These reads were obtained on an Illumina HiSeq 2500. TCRdb trimmed the raw reads at Q25, called clones with MiXCR and kept productive beta chains. Each record represents a unique CDR3 protein, reported with the most common genes and DNA among its rows. This sample comprises about 500,000 distinct CDR3 sequences, more than 7% of them detected only once. The leading ten clones occupy about an eighth of the sample. The research as a whole found: The authors suggested that each seasonal influenza vaccination may recruit only a limited number of new T cells.

The input for sequencing was PBMCs from blood, taken roughly 24 months after vaccination. The chain is assembled from TRBV7-9 and TRBJ2-5; confidence is insufficient to name the D gene. This sequence was found in a man between 45 and 75 years old who received an inactivated influenza vaccine. Donor details come from another sample of the same person, matched by shared clones. The nucleotide sequence is given as TGTGCCAGCAGCTTTGGGTTTGGGCCTCAAGAGACCCAGTACTTC. This translates into CASSFGFGPQETQYF.